These 3 T cell receptor beta chains came from one sample sequenced in a study of blood T cells in healthy people across ages (dated by TCRdb to about 2015). Library preparation was by 5' RACE. Reads for this sample came from an Illumina HiSeq 2500. A second PCR of about 7 to 12 cycles was performed with a sample-barcoded 5' primer and a J-beta primer mix. TCRdb reanalyzed the raw reads on its own, using fastp at Q25 for trimming and MiXCR for clone calling, and kept in-frame beta chains. Each CDR3 protein gets just one entry, which takes the most common genes and DNA from the rows behind it. The sample includes just over 1 million distinct CDR3 sequences, with 40% to 50% observed a single time. The top ten clones comprise 18% of the sample. The specimen sequenced was blood. The receptor source for this set is a woman between 55 and 75 years old in good health.

This clonotype was counted only a few times. The CDR3 sequence is CAIGNDSSYEQYF. The CDR3 nucleotides are TGTGCCATCGGGAACGACAGCTCCTACGAGCAGTACTTC. The chain employs TRBV10-3 and TRBJ2-7; a possible D gene is TRBD1 (5 bases). Germline CDR1 reads ENHRY; CDR2 reads SYGVKD. V lost 8 bases and J lost 0, with 11 bases in between. This CDR3 spans 13 amino acids.

The chain joins TRBV7-2 to TRBJ2-1; the match to TRBD2 covers 7 bases. Per germline, CDR1 SGHTA and CDR2 FQGNSA. The J segment lost 4 bases and the V segment lost 3 bases, leaving 9 bases of the junction unmatched. CDR3 size: 16 residues. CDR3 DNA sequence: TGTGCCAGCAGCTTGGACGCGGGAGTAAGGTACAATGAGCAGTTCTTC. It codes for CASSLDAGVRYNEQFF.

The chain joins TRBV6-1 to TRBJ2-3; D may be TRBD1 (6 bases). The ends were cut back, 6 bases at V and 2 bases at J, with 18 bases in the middle. The germline V gene has CDR1 MNHNS and CDR2 SASEGT. CDR3 length: 16 amino acids. CDR3 protein: CASSTGNRDNTDTQYF. The CDR3 DNA is TGTGCCAGCAGCACAGGGAACCGTGACAACACAGATACGCAGTATTTT.